A single sample is the source of the 31 T cell receptor beta chains below, sequenced in a study of T cell clonality in common variable immunodeficiency. General study points: Fewer deletions and N-nucleotide insertions were reportedly seen in common variable immunodeficiency TCR beta sequences.

Antigens for these TCRs are unknown. Produced via immunoSEQ multiplex PCR; TCRdb's table is partial and in-frame only. The sample counts about 42,000 clones, none seen once; the ten largest own around 6%. Input material: peripheral blood mononuclear cells. The receptor source for this set is a human donor with common variable immunodeficiency.

This clone showed up many times. The read falls 3 residues short of the CDR3 end, and the missing part is taken from the germline J gene. The chain combines TRBV10-3 with TRBJ1-1, with 7 bases lining up with TRBD1. The CDR3 runs to 14 residues. J gave up 0 bases and V 6 bases, and 4 bases lay outside the gene matches. CDR1 and CDR2 (germline): ENHRY, SYGVKD. CDR3 sequence reads: CAIRGGQMNTEAFF. The CDR3 DNA, read in part, is TGTGCCATCAGGGGGGGACAGATGAACACTGAA.

There are many counts of this clone. Sequencing ends 3 residues short of the CDR3 end; the germline J gene provides the rest. The chain combines TRBV2 with TRBJ1-4; 10 positions agree with TRBD1. Germline CDR1 and CDR2: SNHLY and FYNNEI. This CDR3 region has 16 residues. V dropped 5 bases and J dropped 1; count of bases not matched to a gene: 4. Incomplete CDR3 DNA: TGTGCCAGCAGTTACGACAGGGGGCAAACTAATGAAAAA. It encodes CASSYDRGQTNEK. The full CDR3 sequence reads CASSYDRGQTNEKLFF.

This clone was seen a few times. The read falls 3 residues short of the CDR3 end, and the missing part is taken from the germline J gene. The chain links TRBV30 to TRBJ2-7, with 8 positions matching TRBD2. Germline assignment: CDR1 GTSNPN and CDR2 SVGIG (reference sequence). The CDR3 covers 14 residues. V lost 5 bases and J lost 4; bases outside the gene matches: 10. The part of the CDR3 DNA that was read is TGTGCCTGGGCGGATAGCGGGATAAGTTACGAG. Protein sequence: CAWADSGISYE. The CDR3 in full is CAWADSGISYEQYF.

This clone was detected many times. Read data end 3 residues before the CDR3 end; the end is taken from the germline J gene. The chain links TRBV7-2 to TRBJ2-7, with D maybe TRBD2 (6 bases). Deletions cut 2 bases from V and 3 bases from J, with 11 bases between. In germline, CDR1 is SGHTA, CDR2 FQGNSA. The CDR3 covers 14 residues. The CDR3 DNA, read in part, is TGTGCCAGCAGCTTATCACGGGACTTCTACGAG. Its protein product is CASSLSRDFYE. In full, the CDR3 is CASSLSRDFYEQYF.

Note on this clone: Coverage ceases 3 residues before the CDR3 finishes, and the germline J gene fills in the end. The chain links TRBV7-8 to TRBJ2-7; TRBD1 matches 9 bases. Trimming took 6 bases from V and 0 from J; bases not matched to a gene: 6. This CDR3 spans 15 amino acids. Germline loops: CDR1 SGHVS, CDR2 FQNEAQ. The DNA read from the CDR3 is TGTGCCAGCAGTTTGGACAGGGGAAGCTCCTACGAG. This gives the protein CASSLDRGSSYE. The full CDR3 protein reads CASSLDRGSSYEQYF. Full variable domain (remainder filled in from reference TRBV7-8 and TRBJ2-7): GAGVSQSPRYKVAKRGQDVALRCDPISGHVSLFWYQQALGQGPEFLTYFQNEAQLDKSGLPSDRFFAERPEGSVSTLKIQRTQQEDSAVYLCASSLDRGSSYEQYFGPGTRLTVT.

Comment on this clone: The CDR3 is cut off 3 residues early in the read; its end comes from the germline J gene. J is TRBJ2-5 and V is TRBV11-2; D perhaps matches TRBD2 (7 bases). Per germline, CDR1 SGHAT and CDR2 FQNNGV. V was clipped by 8 bases and J by 2 bases, with 18 bases between them. The CDR3 covers 15 residues. The sequenced CDR3 bases are TGTGCCAGCGCCCGGGGGGCTGAAATTCAAGAGACC. Its translation: CASARGAEIQET. The CDR3 as a whole reads CASARGAEIQETQYF.

By its share, this clone is medium-sized (0.01 to 0.1%). Sequencing ends 3 residues short of the CDR3 end; the germline J gene provides the rest. This rearrangement joins TRBV2 to TRBJ2-2; 7 nucleotides match TRBD1. The V gene's germline CDR1 is SNHLY and CDR2 FYNNEI. CDR3 length: 14 residues. The trim removed 7 bases at V and 5 bases at J, leaving 7 bases unmatched. The CDR3 bases that were read are TGTGCCAGCAAGGGGGCCCCCTCGACCGGGGAG. Residues: CASKGAPSTGE. The whole CDR3 protein reads CASKGAPSTGELFF.

This clone was recorded at least ten times. The read gets to within 3 residues of the CDR3 end, and the germline J gene fills in the rest. The rearrangement joins TRBV5-1 to TRBJ1-5; 7 bases line up with TRBD1. Germline V gene lookup returns CDR1 SGHRS and CDR2 YFSETQ. This CDR3 is built from 14 residues. Losses at the gene ends were 0 bases for V and 4 bases for J; bases not matched to a gene: 1. CDR3 DNA, as far as it was read: TGCGCCAGCAGCTTGGGGGGACAGAATCAGCCC. Encoded protein: CASSLGGQNQP. The full-length CDR3 reads as CASSLGGQNQPQHF.

About this clone: The read ends 3 residues early relative to the CDR3; the germline J gene fills the gap. The chain carries TRBV7-8 and TRBJ2-7; D is unclear. The CDR3 sequence is 14 residues long. Germline CDR1 SGHVS, CDR2 FQNEAQ. Trimming took 2 bases from V and 5 from J, leaving 13 bases between them. CDR3 loop: CASSLLNSPDEQYF. The CDR3 DNA, read in part, is TGTGCCAGCAGCTTATTGAACAGTCCCGACGAG.

CDR3 DNA (partial): TGTGCCAGTAGTATAGGGGGACAGACCGCTAGCAATCAGCCC. Protein: CASSIGGQTASNQP. In full, the CDR3 reads CASSIGGQTASNQPQHF. The chain links TRBV19 to TRBJ1-5; TRBD1 agrees at 7 bases. The read comes to an end 3 residues before the CDR3 does, leaving the germline J gene to fill in the end. The CDR3 runs to 17 residues. Germline V gene sequence: CDR1 LNHDA, CDR2 SQIVND (reference sequence). V lost 1 base, J lost 0 bases, and 6 bases stayed unmatched.

The sample holds a few counts of this clone. With the read ending 3 residues before the CDR3 end, the germline J gene is used to fill in that end. This chain uses TRBV11-3 with TRBJ2-5, with D perhaps matching TRBD2 (6 bases). CDR3 length equals 15 residues. Germline values: CDR1 SGHNT, CDR2 YENEEA. V gave up 4 bases and J gave up 1 base, with 13 bases separating them. The sequenced CDR3 bases are TGTGCCAGCAGCTCTGGGACTCTGTCCCAAGAGACC. Its translation: CASSSGTLSQET. Given in full, the CDR3 is CASSSGTLSQETQYF.

This clone was recorded many times. The read is 3 residues too short to cover the CDR3 end, so that end is filled in from the germline J gene. The chain links TRBV7-9 to TRBJ2-1; 10 bases match TRBD1. This CDR3 spans 15 amino acids. Germline V lookup: CDR1 SEHNR, CDR2 FQNEAQ (reference sequence). V lost 6 bases to trimming and J lost 3 bases; unmatched junction nucleotides: 5. The sequenced CDR3 bases are TGTGCCAGCAGTCATGGGGACAGGGGCTACAATGAG. Its translation is CASSHGDRGYNE. The whole CDR3 sequence is CASSHGDRGYNEQFF.

This clone has more than one count but fewer than ten. The read ends 3 residues early relative to the CDR3; the germline J gene fills the gap. The J gene is TRBJ1-4, the V gene TRBV7-6, with TRBD1 as a possible D gene (5 bases). The length of the CDR3 is 16 residues. V was pared by 1 base and J by 4 bases, with 13 bases between. Germline V lookup: CDR1 SGHVS, CDR2 FNYEAQ. CDR3 amino acids: CASSLVGDAVNEKLFF. CDR3 DNA (partial): TGTGCCAGCAGCTTAGTAGGGGATGCGGTTAATGAAAAA.

This clone was picked up many times. The DNA ends 3 residues before the CDR3 does, and the rest of the CDR3 is filled in from the germline J gene. V usage is TRBV9 and J usage is TRBJ2-5; TRBD2 aligns across 7 bases. The ends lost 0 bases at V and 5 bases at J; junction bases unmatched: 4. Germline V gene data show CDR1 as SGDLS and CDR2 as YYNGEE. This CDR3 contains 14 residues. The CDR3 spells CASSVGFSGETQYF. Incomplete CDR3 DNA: TGTGCCAGCAGCGTAGGTTTTAGCGGGGAGACC.

This clone has at least ten counts. The read ends 3 residues shy of where the CDR3 ends; the end is completed using the germline J gene. The chain carries TRBV19 and TRBJ2-2, with D possibly called TRBD1 or TRBD2 (5 bases each). The V end was cut by 3 bases, the J end by 8 bases, with 19 bases between. This CDR3 contains 16 residues. The germline V gene encodes CDR1 LNHDA and CDR2 SQIVND (reference sequence). The CDR3 is CASSIIDSRRRGELFF. Partial CDR3 DNA: TGTGCCAGTAGTATTATTGACAGCCGGAGGAGGGGGGAG.

This clone was counted ten times or more. The CDR3 goes on 3 residues after the read ends, and that part is filled in from the germline J gene. The chain employs TRBV19 and TRBJ1-1, with TRBD1 identical over 7 bases. Germline V gives CDR1 LNHDA, CDR2 SQIVND (reference sequence). The CDR3 is made up of 13 amino acids. V lost 8 bases, J lost 4 bases, and 7 bases stayed unmatched. The part of the CDR3 DNA that was read is TGTGCCAGTGGACAGGTCCCCACCACTGAA. Its translation is CASGQVPTTE. The whole CDR3 is CASGQVPTTEAFF.

This clone was counted at least ten times. The DNA ends 3 residues before the CDR3 does, and the rest of the CDR3 is filled in from the germline J gene. The chain links TRBV7-3 to TRBJ2-2; 12 nucleotides line up with TRBD1. CDR1 and CDR2 (germline): SGHTA, FQGTGA. The CDR3 runs 16 residues. The trim removed 2 bases at V and 5 bases at J, leaving 3 bases unmatched. This CDR3 reads CASSLGGQGATGELFF. Partial CDR3 DNA: TGTGCCAGCAGCTTAGGGGGACAGGGGGCGACCGGGGAG.

As to this clone: The observed sequence ends 3 residues before the CDR3 terminus, with the missing tail filled in from the germline J gene. The chain is built from TRBV5-1 and TRBJ1-6; no firm D call. The V end lost 4 bases, the J end lost 3 bases, and 8 bases lay between the germline ends. CDR1 is SGHRS, CDR2 YFSETQ, per germline. The CDR3 is 14 residues long. CDR3 bases read: TGCGCCAGCAGCCAAGCCTACTATAATTCACCC. Its translation: CASSQAYYNSP. The complete CDR3 reads CASSQAYYNSPLHF. Looking up the rest from reference TRBV5-1 and TRBJ1-6 gives the full variable domain: KAGVTQTPRYLIKTRGQQVTLSCSPISGHRSVSWYQQTPGQGLQFLFEYFSETQRNKGNFPGRFSGRQFSNSRSEMNVSTLELGDSALYLCASSQAYYNSPLHFGNGTRLTVT.

On this clone: The CDR3 end is not reached by the read, which stops 3 residues before it; the germline J gene fills it in. The chain joins TRBV7-7 to TRBJ1-1, with a weak D call TRBD1 (5 bases). Looked up from germline, CDR1 is SSHAT and CDR2 is FNYEAQ (reference sequence). The CDR3 runs 13 residues. V gave up 4 bases and J gave up 6 bases, with 12 bases separating them. CDR3 DNA (partial): TGTGCCAGCAGCTGGTCGCGGGGGTCTGAA. Amino acids: CASSWSRGSE. The whole CDR3 is CASSWSRGSEAFF.

The sample holds many counts of this clone. The read halts 3 residues ahead of the CDR3 end, with the missing end drawn from the germline J gene. This same CDR3 is encoded by further DNA sequences in the sample. This sequence joins TRBV2 and TRBJ2-7; 7 positions agree with TRBD2. The V gene end was trimmed by 4 bases and the J gene end by 5 bases; junction bases not matched to a gene: 11. Germline CDR1 reads SNHLY; CDR2 reads FYNNEI. CDR3 length equals 15 residues. This CDR3 is CASSAQGLRPDEQYF. CDR3 bases read: TGTGCCAGCAGTGCCCAGGGACTACGGCCCGACGAG.

The table lists this clone with a few counts. The missing CDR3 end, 3 residues past where the read stops, is filled in from the germline J gene. The V and J genes are TRBV19 and TRBJ2-6; 12 bases align to TRBD2. Germline CDR1 LNHDA, CDR2 SQIVND (reference sequence). With V trimmed by 5 bases and J by 2 bases, 4 bases remained unmatched. The CDR3 is 17 amino acids. CDR3: CASSGLAGGPGANVLTF. The DNA read from the CDR3 is TGTGCCAGTAGTGGGCTAGCGGGAGGGCCTGGGGCCAACGTC.

This clone was counted ten times or more. Sequencing ends 3 residues short of the CDR3 end; the germline J gene provides the rest. The chain has TRBV20-1 and TRBJ1-2, with 8 bases fitting TRBD1. The germline CDR1 and CDR2 sequences are DFQATT and SNEGSKA (reference sequence). The CDR3 loop spans 13 amino acids. CDR3 bases read: TGCAGTGCTAGAGGCACAGGGGGTCGAGGC. Translating it yields CSARGTGGRG. In full, the CDR3 is CSARGTGGRGYTF.

As regards this clone: The CDR3 end is not reached by the read, which stops 3 residues before it; the germline J gene fills it in. This chain uses TRBV11-2 with TRBJ2-3, with D perhaps matching TRBD2 (5 bases). From germline, CDR1 is SGHAT and CDR2 FQNNGV. V was cut by 5 bases and J by 1 base, with 13 bases left in between. The CDR3 totals 15 residues. CDR3 protein: CASSPPAVGTDTQYF. CDR3 bases read: TGTGCCAGCAGCCCCCCAGCGGTTGGCACAGATACG.

This clone was counted many times. The CDR3 goes on 3 residues after the read ends, and that part is filled in from the germline J gene. This chain uses TRBV19 with TRBJ2-1, with D unresolved. CDR1 and CDR2 (germline): LNHDA, SQIVND (reference sequence). The CDR3 totals 15 residues. V was trimmed by 3 bases and J by 0 bases, leaving 9 bases between them. Incomplete CDR3 DNA: TGTGCCAGTAGTATCGACTGGTCCTCCTACAATGAG. Translating gives CASSIDWSSYNE. The complete CDR3 sequence is CASSIDWSSYNEQFF.

This clone was recorded a few times. The CDR3 is cut off 3 residues early in the read; its end comes from the germline J gene. The rearrangement links TRBV19 to TRBJ2-3; D gene unclear. This CDR3 spans 14 amino acids. Germline loops: CDR1 LNHDA, CDR2 SQIVND (reference sequence). Trimming removed 3 bases at V and 1 base at J, with 8 bases between. The covered CDR3 bases are TGTGCCAGTAGTATCTCTAGAGGCACAGATACG. Its translation: CASSISRGTDT. The full CDR3 protein reads CASSISRGTDTQYF.

This clone was seen a handful of times. The sequenced fragment ends 3 residues before the CDR3 boundary, so the rest is inferred from the germline J gene. The chain recombines TRBV19 with TRBJ1-2; D is ambiguous. The CDR3 contains 15 residues. Germline V gene sequence: CDR1 LNHDA, CDR2 SQIVND (reference sequence). V lost 3 bases to trimming and J lost 6 bases, with 17 bases between them. The CDR3 loop is CASSIITAGTNGYTF. The DNA read from the CDR3 is TGTGCCAGTAGTATCATAACAGCGGGAACGAATGGC.

Notes on this clone: The read ends 3 residues shy of where the CDR3 ends; the end is completed using the germline J gene. The chain combines TRBV2 with TRBJ2-2; 13 bases map to TRBD2. Looked up from germline, CDR1 is SNHLY and CDR2 is FYNNEI. Unmatched junction bases numbered 6, after V lost 6 bases and J lost 8 bases. The CDR3 is made up of 15 amino acids. CDR3 sequence reads: CASREGLAGKGELFF. The DNA read from the CDR3 is TGTGCCAGCAGGGAGGGACTAGCGGGGAAAGGGGAG.

In its sample, this clone was seen a few times. The sequence runs out 3 residues before the end of the CDR3; the remainder is reconstructed from the germline J gene. The chain uses TRBV19 and TRBJ1-1, with D tentatively TRBD1 (5 bases). The CDR3 has 18 amino acids. The germline V gene encodes CDR1 LNHDA and CDR2 SQIVND (reference sequence). V was pared by 0 bases and J by 5 bases, with 22 bases between. CDR3 region: CASSIDLQGNPLWTEAFF. Partial CDR3 DNA: TGTGCCAGTAGTATAGATCTCCAGGGAAACCCGTTGTGGACTGAA.

This clone has a count of ten or more. The sequenced fragment ends 3 residues before the CDR3 boundary, so the rest is inferred from the germline J gene. The gene calls are TRBV19 and TRBJ2-7; TRBD1 aligns across 9 bases. This CDR3 is built from 15 residues. The V segment lost 3 bases and the J segment 6 bases; nucleotides outside the gene matches: 9. Looked up from germline, CDR1 is LNHDA and CDR2 is SQIVND (reference sequence). The CDR3 spells CASSIWGQGKGEQYF. The covered CDR3 bases are TGTGCCAGTAGTATCTGGGGACAGGGAAAGGGCGAG.

This clone has ten or more counts. The CDR3 end is not reached by the read, which stops 3 residues before it; the germline J gene fills it in. V is TRBV7-2 and J is TRBJ2-1; a possible D gene is TRBD2 (7 bases). Germline values: CDR1 SGHTA, CDR2 FQGNSA. This CDR3 contains 14 residues. V shed 6 bases and J shed 6 bases, with 15 bases lying between them. CDR3 sequence: CASSRDTGGNEQFF. Incomplete CDR3 DNA: TGTGCCAGCAGTAGGGACACGGGGGGCAATGAG.

This clone was counted ten times or more. The sequenced fragment ends 3 residues before the CDR3 boundary, so the rest is inferred from the germline J gene. The V call is TRBV2, the J call TRBJ1-4, with a weak D call TRBD1 (5 bases). V lost 6 bases and J lost 10, with 21 bases in between. The germline V gene encodes CDR1 SNHLY and CDR2 FYNNEI. The CDR3 is 15 residues long. CDR3 in amino acids: CASSSSRGSGGKLFF. The part of the CDR3 DNA that was read is TGTGCCAGCAGCTCATCTAGGGGCAGCGGGGGAAAA.